The following is a TCR beta chain sequence with its context. The clone's antigen remains unknown. Per-nucleotide qualities are absent, and no much larger clonotype sits a single base away. Spanning cysteine to phenylalanine, the CDR3 consists of 18 amino acids. Just CDR3 DNA is preserved here, 54 bases in frame from base 1. The germline V gene provides CDR1 MGHRA and CDR2 YSYEKL. The V end gives up 4 bases and the J end 4 bases, leaving 16 bases in the junction not matched to a gene. At one collaborating source in Seattle, patients were enrolled during active infection and were followed longitudinally through the course of disease. Whole blood was collected in K2EDTA tubes by collaborating institutions according to the institutions' own protocols. For TCRbeta analysis, collaborators shipped samples in one of three forms: frozen whole blood, isolated PBMCs, or DNA extracted from either of those sample types.

The source of the sample is a study of blood T cell repertoires in COVID-19 (dated by TCRdb to 2018 to 2020). Concerning the study at large: The collaborator samples originated in the United States, Italy and Spain and spanned the acute and convalescent phases of COVID-19. Nearly every sample came with metadata listing a de-identified subject ID, COVID-19 status, age in years and sex. The material from the prospective study consisted of cDNA or gDNA derived from T cells, B-cell-depleted T cells, or PBMCs. Where HLA class I and class II types were available, the types were taken from metadata supplied by the sample provider, not from assay-based typing. Samples came from the ongoing ImmuneRACE study (first 160 participants) plus 1,254 subjects from 6 global collaborators. Subjects who had been exposed to COVID-19, were actively infected with it, or had recovered from it provided the deeply sampled blood TCRbeta repertoires that made up the dataset. The repertoires were released in a freely available public database intended as a resource for research on the immune response to SARS-CoV-2.

What the study reported, not specific to this receptor: Clinical and demographic metadata were provided uncurated, with the amount varying by source and participant.

TCRbeta CDR3 regions were amplified from genomic DNA by means of the immunoSEQ Assay, a bias-controlled multiplex PCR. The source study handled its data this way. The number of nucleated cells in each sample was estimated by amplification of reference gene primers within the assay. Sequence reads were collapsed and filtered to measure the absolute abundance of every unique TCRbeta CDR3 rearrangement. For each sample, productive Simpson clonality was calculated as the square root of Simpson's diversity index over productive rearrangements. TCRdb took over this immuneACCESS table, retaining in-frame rearrangements with V and J assigned. Such tables are incomplete; in checked studies, under half of the missing clones stem from an unresolved V gene, and the remainder is unexplained. The D gene and trimming were derived from the DNA, and the V and J assignments and clone size from that table. In this sample the table shows around 120,000 clones, around 87% of which occur a single time. The ten biggest clones cover 3.8% of the sample.

The clonotype originates from a woman in her sixties or seventies with COVID-19, enrolled during active disease. The chain employs TRBV4-1 and TRBJ1-2, with TRBD1 identical over 9 junction bases. The sequenced sample consisted of peripheral blood. CDR3 loop: CASSLFGSLDRGSYGYTF. Here is the DNA: TGCGCCAGCAGCCTATTCGGGAGTCTAGACAGGGGGTCCTATGGCTACACCTTC.